This T cell receptor beta chain stems from a study of shared clonotypes between healthy human individuals. There are 15 residues in the CDR3. Trimming took 6 bases from V and 4 from J; bases not matched to a gene: 8. Germline V gene data show CDR1 as MNHEY and CDR2 as SMNVEV (reference sequence). Terminally differentiated effector memory CD45RA+ cells were excluded by CCR7 positive selection of CD45RO-negative cells. The study enrolled healthy HIV-negative adults without recent acute infections or vaccinations as donors. Every donor was a Caucasian adult from Nashville, Tennessee. Libraries were prepared by immunoSEQ multiplex PCR; TCRdb keeps only in-frame clonotypes and omits some of them. The repertoire holds under 700,000 clones, with roughly 96% as singletons. Study results and caveats: Against clonotypes common to all four donors, non-shared ones had lower generation probabilities.

On this clone itself: Antigen: not known.

Sequenced: naive CD8+ T cells sorted from blood. This TCR came from a woman in her 30s in good health. The chain has TRBV27 and TRBJ2-3, with 9 bases lining up with TRBD1. CDR3 DNA: TGTGCCAGCAGGGGACAGGGCGGGTTCGCAGATACGCAGTATTTT. Translated, it gives CASRGQGGFADTQYF.